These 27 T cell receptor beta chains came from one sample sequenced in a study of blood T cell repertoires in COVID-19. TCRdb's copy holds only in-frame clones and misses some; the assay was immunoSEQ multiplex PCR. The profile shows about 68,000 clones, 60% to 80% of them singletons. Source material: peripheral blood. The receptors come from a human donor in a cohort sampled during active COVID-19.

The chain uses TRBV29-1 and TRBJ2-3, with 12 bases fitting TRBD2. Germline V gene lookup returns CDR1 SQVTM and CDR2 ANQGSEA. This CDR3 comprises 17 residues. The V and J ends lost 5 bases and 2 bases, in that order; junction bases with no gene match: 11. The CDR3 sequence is CSVTRTSGDGITDTQYF. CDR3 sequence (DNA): TGCAGCGTTACCCGGACTAGCGGGGACGGTATCACAGATACGCAGTATTTT.

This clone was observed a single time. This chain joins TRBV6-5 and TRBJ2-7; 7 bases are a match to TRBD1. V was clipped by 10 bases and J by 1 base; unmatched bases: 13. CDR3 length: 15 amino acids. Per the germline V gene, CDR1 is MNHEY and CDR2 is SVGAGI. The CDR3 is CATLTLRDRSYEQYV. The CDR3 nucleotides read TGTGCCACCCTAACACTCCGGGACAGATCCTACGAGCAGTACGTC.

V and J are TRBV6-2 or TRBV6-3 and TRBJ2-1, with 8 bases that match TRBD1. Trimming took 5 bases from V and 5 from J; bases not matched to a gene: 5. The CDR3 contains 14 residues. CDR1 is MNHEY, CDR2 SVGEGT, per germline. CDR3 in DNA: TGTGCCAGCAGTGCCTCAGGGGGCCACAATGAGCAGTTCTTC. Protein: CASSASGGHNEQFF.

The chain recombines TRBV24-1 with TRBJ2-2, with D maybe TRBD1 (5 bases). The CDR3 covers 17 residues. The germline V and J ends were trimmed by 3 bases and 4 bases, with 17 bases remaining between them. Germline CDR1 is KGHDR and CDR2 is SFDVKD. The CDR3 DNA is TGTGCCACCAGTGATCGTGGACAACTGGGCCCCACCGGGGAGCTGTTTTTT. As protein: CATSDRGQLGPTGELFF.

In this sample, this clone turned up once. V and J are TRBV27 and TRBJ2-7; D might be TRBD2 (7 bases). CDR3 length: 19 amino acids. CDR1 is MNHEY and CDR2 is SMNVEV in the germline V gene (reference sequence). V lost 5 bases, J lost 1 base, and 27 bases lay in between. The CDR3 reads CASSPRGGAGTHHSYEQYF. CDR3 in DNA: TGTGCCAGCAGTCCCAGAGGGGGAGCGGGGACCCATCATTCCTACGAGCAGTACTTC.

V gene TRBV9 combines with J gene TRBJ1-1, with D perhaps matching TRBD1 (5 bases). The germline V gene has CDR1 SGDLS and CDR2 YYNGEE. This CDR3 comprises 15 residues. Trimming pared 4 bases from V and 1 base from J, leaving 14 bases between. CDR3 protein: CASSPRDGSNTEAFF. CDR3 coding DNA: TGTGCCAGCAGCCCGCGGGACGGATCGAACACTGAAGCTTTCTTT. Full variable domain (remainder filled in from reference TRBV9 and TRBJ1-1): DSGVTQTPKHLITATGQRVTLRCSPRSGDLSVYWYQQSLDQGLQFLIQYYNGEERAKGNILERFSAQQFPDLHSELNLSSLELGDSALYFCASSPRDGSNTEAFFGQGTRLTVV.

The CDR3 loop reads CASRDRAENTEAFF. The CDR3 DNA reads TGCGCCAGCAGAGACAGGGCCGAGAACACTGAAGCTTTCTTT. J is TRBJ1-1 and V is TRBV5-1; TRBD1 aligns across 7 bases. Germline lookup yields CDR1 SGHRS and CDR2 YFSETQ. V lost 5 bases, J lost 1 base, and 5 bases stayed unmatched. The CDR3 contains 14 residues.

The CDR3 loop is CASSLVAGGRTDTQYF. CDR3 DNA sequence: TGTGCCAGCAGCTTAGTGGCGGGGGGCCGCACAGATACGCAGTATTTT. This chain joins TRBV7-9 and TRBJ2-3, with 8 bases lining up with TRBD2. J lost 1 base, V lost 1 base, and 4 bases had no gene match. The CDR3 has 16 residues. Per the germline V gene, CDR1 is SEHNR and CDR2 is FQNEAQ (reference sequence).

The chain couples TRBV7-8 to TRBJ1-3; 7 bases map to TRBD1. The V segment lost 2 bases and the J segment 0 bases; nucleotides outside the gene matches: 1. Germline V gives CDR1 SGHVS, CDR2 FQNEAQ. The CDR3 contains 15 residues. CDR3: CASSLRDSSGNTIYF. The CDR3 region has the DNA TGTGCCAGCAGCTTAAGGGACAGCTCTGGAAACACCATATATTTT.

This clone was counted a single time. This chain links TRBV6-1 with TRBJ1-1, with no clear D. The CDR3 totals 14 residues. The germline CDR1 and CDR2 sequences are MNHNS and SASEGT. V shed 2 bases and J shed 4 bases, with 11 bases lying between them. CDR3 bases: TGTGCCAGCAGTGAACCCGTCAGCGGCACTGAAGCTTTCTTT. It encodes CASSEPVSGTEAFF.

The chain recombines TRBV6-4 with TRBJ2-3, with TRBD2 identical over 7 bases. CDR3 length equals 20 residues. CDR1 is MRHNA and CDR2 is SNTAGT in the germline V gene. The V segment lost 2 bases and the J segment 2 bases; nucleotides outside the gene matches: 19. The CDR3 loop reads CASSDPPSGGLLYTTDTQYF. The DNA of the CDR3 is TGTGCCAGCAGTGACCCCCCCTCGGGGGGACTGCTTTATACCACAGATACGCAGTATTTT.

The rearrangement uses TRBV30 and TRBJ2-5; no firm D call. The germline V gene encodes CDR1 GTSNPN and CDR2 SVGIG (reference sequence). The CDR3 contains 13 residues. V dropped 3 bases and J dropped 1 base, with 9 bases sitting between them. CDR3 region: CAWRSLSQETQYF. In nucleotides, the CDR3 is TGTGCCTGGAGGAGTCTGTCCCAAGAGACCCAGTACTTC.

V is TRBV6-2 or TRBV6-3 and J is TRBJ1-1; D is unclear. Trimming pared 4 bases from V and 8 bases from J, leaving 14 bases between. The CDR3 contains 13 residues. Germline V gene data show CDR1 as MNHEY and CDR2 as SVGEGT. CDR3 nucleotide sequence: TGTGCCAGCAGTTTCTCAGACATCCCCGAAGCTTTCTTT. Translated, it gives CASSFSDIPEAFF.

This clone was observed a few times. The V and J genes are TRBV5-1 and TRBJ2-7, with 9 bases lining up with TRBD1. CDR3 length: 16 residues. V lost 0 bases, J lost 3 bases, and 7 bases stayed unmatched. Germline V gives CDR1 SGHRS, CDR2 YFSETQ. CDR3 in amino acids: CASSLGAGTGNYEQYF. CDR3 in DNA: TGCGCCAGCAGCTTGGGGGCCGGGACAGGGAACTACGAGCAGTACTTC.

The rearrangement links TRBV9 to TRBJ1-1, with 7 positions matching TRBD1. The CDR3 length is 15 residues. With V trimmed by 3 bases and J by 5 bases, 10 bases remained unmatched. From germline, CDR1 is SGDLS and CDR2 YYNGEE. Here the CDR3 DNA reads TGTGCCAGCAGCGCTCCTAGACAGGGTCAGACTGAAGCTTTCTTT. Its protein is CASSAPRQGQTEAFF.

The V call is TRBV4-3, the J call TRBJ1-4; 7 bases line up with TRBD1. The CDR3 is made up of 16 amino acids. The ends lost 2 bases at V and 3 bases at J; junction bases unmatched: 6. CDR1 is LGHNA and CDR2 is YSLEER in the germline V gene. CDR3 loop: CASSQLPDRPNEKLFF. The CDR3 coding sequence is TGCGCCAGCAGCCAACTTCCGGACAGGCCTAATGAAAAACTGTTTTTT.

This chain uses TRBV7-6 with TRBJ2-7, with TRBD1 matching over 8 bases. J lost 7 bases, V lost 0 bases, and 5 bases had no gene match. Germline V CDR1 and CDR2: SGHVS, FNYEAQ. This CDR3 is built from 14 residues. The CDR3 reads CASSLAQGAREQYF. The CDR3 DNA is TGTGCCAGCAGCTTAGCCCAGGGGGCGAGGGAGCAGTACTTC.

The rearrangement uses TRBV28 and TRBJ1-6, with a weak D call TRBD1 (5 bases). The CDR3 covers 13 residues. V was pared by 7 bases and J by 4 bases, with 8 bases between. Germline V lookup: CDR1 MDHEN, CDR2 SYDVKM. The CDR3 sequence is CASKEGYNSPLHF. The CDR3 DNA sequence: TGTGCCAGCAAGGAGGGGTATAATTCACCCCTCCACTTT.

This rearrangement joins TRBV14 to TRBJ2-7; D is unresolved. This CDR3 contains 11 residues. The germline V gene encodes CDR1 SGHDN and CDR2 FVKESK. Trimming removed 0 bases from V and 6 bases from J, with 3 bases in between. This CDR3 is CASSQDFEQYF. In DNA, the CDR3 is TGTGCCAGCAGCCAAGACTTCGAGCAGTACTTC.

CDR3 residues: CASNYRGRGTEAFF. The CDR3 nucleotides read TGTGCCAGTAATTACAGGGGGCGCGGGACTGAAGCTTTCTTT. The J gene is TRBJ1-1, the V gene TRBV19; 9 bases are shared with TRBD1. Looked up from germline, CDR1 is LNHDA and CDR2 is SQIVND (reference sequence). This CDR3 region has 14 residues. After removal of 7 bases from V and 5 bases from J, the junction contained 8 bases not matched to a gene.

The CDR3 sequence is CASSGTATRQYF. CDR3 DNA sequence: TGTGCCAGCAGCGGGACAGCTACGAGACAGTACTTC. V and J are TRBV11-2 and TRBJ2-7; TRBD1 matches at 7 bases. Trimming at V came to 5 bases and at J to 10 bases, leaving 8 bases not matched to a gene. Germline V gene sequence: CDR1 SGHAT, CDR2 FQNNGV. CDR3 length: 12 residues. Looking up the rest from reference TRBV11-2 and TRBJ2-7 gives the full variable domain: EAGVAQSPRYKIIEKRQSVAFWCNPISGHATLYWYQQILGQGPKLLIQFQNNGVVDDSQLPKDRFSAERLKGVDSTLKIQPAKLEDSAVYLCASSGTATRQYFGPGTRLTVT.

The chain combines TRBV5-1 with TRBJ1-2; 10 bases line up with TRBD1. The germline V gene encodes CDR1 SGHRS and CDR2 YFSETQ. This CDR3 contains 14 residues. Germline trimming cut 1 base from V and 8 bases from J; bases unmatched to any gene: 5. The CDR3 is CASSLTGTGAGYTF. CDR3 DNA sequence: TGCGCCAGCAGCTTGACCGGGACAGGGGCCGGCTACACCTTC.

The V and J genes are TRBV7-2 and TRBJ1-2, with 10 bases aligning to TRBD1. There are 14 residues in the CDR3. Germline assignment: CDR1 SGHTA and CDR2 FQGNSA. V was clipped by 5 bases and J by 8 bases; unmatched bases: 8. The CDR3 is CASSLGTGARGYTF. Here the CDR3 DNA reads TGTGCCAGCAGCCTAGGGACAGGGGCTAGGGGCTACACCTTC. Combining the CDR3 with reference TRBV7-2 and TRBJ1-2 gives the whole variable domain GAGVSQSPSNKVTEKGKDVELRCDPISGHTALYWYRQSLGQGLEFLIYFQGNSAPDKSGLPSDRFSAERTGGSVSTLTIQRTQQEDSAVYLCASSLGTGARGYTFGSGTRLTVV.

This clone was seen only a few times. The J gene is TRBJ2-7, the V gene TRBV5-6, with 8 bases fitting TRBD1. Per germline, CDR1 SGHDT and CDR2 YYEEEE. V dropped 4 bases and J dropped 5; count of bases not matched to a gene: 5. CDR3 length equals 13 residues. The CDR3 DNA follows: TGTGCCAGCAGCCCGGGACAGGTCGACGAGCAGTACTTC. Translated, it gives CASSPGQVDEQYF. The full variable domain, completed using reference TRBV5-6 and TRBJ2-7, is DAGVTQSPTHLIKTRGQQVTLRCSPKSGHDTVSWYQQALGQGPQFIFQYYEEEERQRGNFPDRFSGHQFPNYSSELNVNALLLGDSALYLCASSPGQVDEQYFGPGTRLTVT.

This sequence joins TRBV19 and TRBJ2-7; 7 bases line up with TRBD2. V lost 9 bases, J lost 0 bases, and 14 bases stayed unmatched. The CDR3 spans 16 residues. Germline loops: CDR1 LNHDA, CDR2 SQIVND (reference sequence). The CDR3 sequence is CASRKLWGGSSYEQYF. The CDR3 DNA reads TGTGCCAGCAGAAAACTGTGGGGAGGGAGCTCCTACGAGCAGTACTTC. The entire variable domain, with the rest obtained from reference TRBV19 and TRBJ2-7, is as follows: DGGITQSPKYLFRKEGQNVTLSCEQNLNHDAMYWYRQDPGQGLRLIYYSQIVNDFQKGDIAEGYSVSREKKESFPLTVTSAQKNPTAFYLCASRKLWGGSSYEQYFGPGTRLTVT.

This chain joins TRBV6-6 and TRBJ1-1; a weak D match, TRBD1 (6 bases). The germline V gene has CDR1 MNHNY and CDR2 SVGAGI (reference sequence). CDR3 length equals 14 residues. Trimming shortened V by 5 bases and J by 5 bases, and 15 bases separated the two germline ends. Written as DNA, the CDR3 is TGTGCCAGCAGTATCACCGGGACACAAACTGAAGCTTTCTTT. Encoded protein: CASSITGTQTEAFF.

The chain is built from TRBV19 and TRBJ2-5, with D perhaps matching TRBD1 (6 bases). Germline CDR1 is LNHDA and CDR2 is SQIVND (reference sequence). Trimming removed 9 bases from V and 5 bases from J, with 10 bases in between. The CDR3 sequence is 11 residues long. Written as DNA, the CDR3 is TGTGCCAGCCAGGGGTGGGAGACCCAGTACTTC. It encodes CASQGWETQYF.